Sequencing of this TCR beta chain was carried out in a study of blood T cell repertoires in COVID-19. Study-wide background: Samples of COVID-19 (acute and convalescent) were obtained from the United States, Italy and Spain. PBMCs, B-cell-depleted T cells, or T cells were the source of the cDNA or gDNA that made up the material.

Of note for this clone: Different DNA sequences within this sample yield the same CDR3.

This CDR3 has 16 residues. V lost 3 bases and J lost 2; bases outside the gene matches: 4. CDR1 and CDR2 from the germline V gene are SGHRS and YFSETQ. Methods used by the authors: Amplified reference gene primers provided the basis for estimating nucleated cell counts. Sequencing used immunoSEQ multiplex PCR; TCRdb keeps in-frame clones, though not all of them. The V and J calls and clone size are taken from that table; D and trimming were inferred from the DNA. The sample has approximately 170,000 clones; over 80% are singletons. This clonotype was obtained from a man aged 65-85 years who had recovered from COVID-19. The genes are TRBV5-1 and TRBJ2-3, with 12 bases aligning to TRBD2. The sequenced material came from peripheral blood. CDR3 sequence: CASSSGTSGSTDTQYF. Written as DNA, the CDR3 is TGCGCCAGCAGCTCCGGGACTAGCGGGTCCACAGATACGCAGTATTTT.